Reported below is one TCR beta chain. What it recognizes is unknown. The junction had 8 bases not matched to a gene; V was cut back by 1 base and J by 7 bases. Germline V CDR1 and CDR2: SEHNR, FQNEAQ (reference sequence). CDR3 size: 16 residues. Sequencing used immunoSEQ multiplex PCR; TCRdb keeps in-frame clones, though not all of them. The data contain about 92,000 clones, about 93% of them singletons. This sample was taken from a study of graft-versus-host responses after intestinal transplantation. On the study more broadly: As for transplant type, recipients had multivisceral, liver-intestinal, or isolated intestinal grafts. All recipients got anti-thymocyte globulin induction, then tacrolimus and steroids for around three years. Study-wide points: Present in recipient marrow, GvH clones included some that appeared first in ileum or blood. Early post-transplant HvG declines were associated with peak circulating GvH clone levels.

The source was unstimulated CD8+ T cells sorted from spleen or lymph node cells, collected before intestinal transplant. The source is a human donor who received an intestinal transplant. This rearrangement joins TRBV7-9 to TRBJ2-1, with 9 bases fitting TRBD2. In nucleotides, the CDR3 is TGTGCCAGCAGCTTAGGTGTGGCTAGCGGGACTAATGAGCAGTTCTTC. As protein: CASSLGVASGTNEQFF.